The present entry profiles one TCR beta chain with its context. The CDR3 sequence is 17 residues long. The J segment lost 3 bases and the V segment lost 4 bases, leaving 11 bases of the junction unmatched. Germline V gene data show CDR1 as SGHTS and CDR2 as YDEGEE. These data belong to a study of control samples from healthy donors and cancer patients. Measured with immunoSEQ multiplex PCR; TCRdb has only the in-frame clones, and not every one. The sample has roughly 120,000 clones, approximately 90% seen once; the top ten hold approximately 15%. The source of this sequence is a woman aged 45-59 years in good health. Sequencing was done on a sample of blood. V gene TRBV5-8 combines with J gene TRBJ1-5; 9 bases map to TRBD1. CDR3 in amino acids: CASSPRKGTGYNQPQHF. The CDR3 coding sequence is TGTGCCAGCAGCCCACGAAAGGGGACAGGGTACAATCAGCCCCAGCATTTT.